Listed below are T cell receptor beta chains from one sample, sequenced in a study of shared clonotypes between healthy human individuals. TCRdb's table, derived via immunoSEQ multiplex PCR, lists solely in-frame clones and lacks some. The sample lists about 870,000 clones; approximately 92% were seen once. The sequenced sample consisted of naive CD8+ T cells sorted from blood. The source is a man aged 30 to 39 in good health. Each CDR3 is given with its conserved first and last residue.

v_gene,j_gene,CDR3aa
TRBV2,TRBJ2-4,CASSEVGTGVLAKNIQYF
TRBV5-1,TRBJ2-7,CASSLVKGGSSYEQYF
TRBV20-1,TRBJ1-2,CSAIRREGYTF
TRBV28,TRBJ2-1,CASSPVPRRTNEQFF
TRBV7-9,TRBJ2-4,CASSDTTGGASEAKNIQYF
TRBV2,TRBJ2-1,CASSEGSSGLYNEQFF
TRBV27,TRBJ2-7,CASRDRISYEQYF
TRBV27,TRBJ2-1,CASSLSLAGVYEQFF
TRBV28,TRBJ1-5,CASREQGRYSNQPQHF
TRBV7-6,TRBJ1-2,CASSHPDGLIGGYTF
TRBV27,TRBJ2-7,CASSPLRLTYEQYF
TRBV9,TRBJ2-5,CASSDSGRIGPQETQYF
TRBV11-3,TRBJ2-3,CASSFSLGQGTDTQYF
TRBV11-2,TRBJ2-5,CASSLAPIAETQYF
TRBV25-1,TRBJ2-7,CASSAGQGYEQYF
TRBV27,TRBJ2-7,CASSIVPTRGWYEQYF
TRBV21-1,TRBJ2-3,CASSKGRLAEDTDTQYF
TRBV11-2,TRBJ2-5,CASSLGDRDLGTQYF
TRBV13,TRBJ1-4,CASSTGLGVPTNEKLFF
TRBV29-1,TRBJ2-1,CSAGRMSSYNEQFF
TRBV6-4,TRBJ1-2,CASSPTAGLFYGYTF
TRBV9,TRBJ1-3,CASSVGGTSGNTIYF
TRBV7-2,TRBJ2-1,CASSLGQGAIYNEQFF
TRBV7-9,TRBJ2-7,CASSPPGGRNTEQYF
TRBV10-3,TRBJ2-2,CAISGFLGTGELFF
TRBV6-5,TRBJ2-7,CASSASGSSYEQYF
TRBV29-1,TRBJ2-2,CSVALQGAFTGELFF
TRBV10-3,TRBJ2-5,CAISGNSRTEETQYF
TRBV15,TRBJ1-2,CATSGLGDLDYGYTF
TRBV27,TRBJ1-3,CASSLSSPGVRIGSGNTIYF
TRBV13,TRBJ2-3,CASSLGLNTDTQYF
TRBV7-9,TRBJ2-1,CASSLPSETNEQFF
TRBV15,TRBJ2-5,CATSREGGAETQYF
TRBV6-5,TRBJ1-2,CASSYFSGGENYGYTF
TRBV13,TRBJ2-7,CASSLGGTGKSYEQYF
TRBV19,TRBJ2-5,CASSSLADRQETQYF
TRBV15,TRBJ2-1,CATSGSALAGGPRRSSYNEQFF
TRBV27,TRBJ2-7,CASSPPSYEQYF
TRBV7-8,TRBJ2-1,CASSLGYGTSGELGNEQFF
TRBV7-6,TRBJ2-5,CASSLLEETQYF
TRBV27,TRBJ1-2,CASSSTGYGYTF
TRBV9,TRBJ2-7,CASSVDVQASPYEQYF
TRBV27,TRBJ2-2,CASSLELGTGELFF
TRBV19,TRBJ2-7,CASSQLRSYEQYF
TRBV14,TRBJ1-1,CASSYTGGTEAFF
TRBV7-9,TRBJ2-2,CASSHSPRTGGELFF
TRBV27,TRBJ2-5,CASRDVGTGEETQYF
TRBV5-5,TRBJ2-4,CASSLLVGRAKNIQYF
TRBV5-5,TRBJ1-1,CASSRAVTEAFF
TRBV7-9,TRBJ1-1,CASSLVVDGNTEAFF